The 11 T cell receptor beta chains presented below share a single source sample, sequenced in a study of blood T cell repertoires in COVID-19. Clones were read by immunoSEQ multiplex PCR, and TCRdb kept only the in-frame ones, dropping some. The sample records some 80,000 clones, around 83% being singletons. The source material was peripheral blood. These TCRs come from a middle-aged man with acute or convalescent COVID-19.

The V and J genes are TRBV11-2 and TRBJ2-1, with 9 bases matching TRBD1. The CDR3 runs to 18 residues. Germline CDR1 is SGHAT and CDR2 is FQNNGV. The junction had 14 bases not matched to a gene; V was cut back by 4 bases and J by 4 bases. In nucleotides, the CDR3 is TGTGCCAGCAGCTCGGGACAGGGTCTAGCCCGCCTTTACAATGAGCAGTTCTTC. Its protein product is CASSSGQGLARLYNEQFF.

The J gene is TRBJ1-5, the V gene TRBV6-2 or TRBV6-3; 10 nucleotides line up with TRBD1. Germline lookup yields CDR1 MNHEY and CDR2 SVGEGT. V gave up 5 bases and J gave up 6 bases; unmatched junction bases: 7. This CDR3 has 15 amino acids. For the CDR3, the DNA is TGTGCCAGCAGTGGACAGGGGGGAACCGTTCAGCCCCAGCATTTT. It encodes CASSGQGGTVQPQHF.

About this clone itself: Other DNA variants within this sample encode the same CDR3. The CDR3 DNA reads as TGCAGTGCAGGACAGGGCAACGAGCAGTACTTC. Encoded protein: CSAGQGNEQYF. V is TRBV20-1 and J is TRBJ2-7; 8 nucleotides align to TRBD1. The CDR3 length is 11 residues. V lost 6 bases and J lost 5; bases outside the gene matches: 3. Germline V gene data show CDR1 as DFQATT and CDR2 as SNEGSKA (reference sequence).

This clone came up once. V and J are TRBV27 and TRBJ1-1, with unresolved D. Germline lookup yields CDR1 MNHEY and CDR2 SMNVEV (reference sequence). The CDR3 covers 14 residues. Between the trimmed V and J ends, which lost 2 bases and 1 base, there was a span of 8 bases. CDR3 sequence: CASSLREKNTEAFF. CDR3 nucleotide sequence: TGTGCCAGCAGTTTACGGGAGAAGAACACTGAAGCTTTCTTT.

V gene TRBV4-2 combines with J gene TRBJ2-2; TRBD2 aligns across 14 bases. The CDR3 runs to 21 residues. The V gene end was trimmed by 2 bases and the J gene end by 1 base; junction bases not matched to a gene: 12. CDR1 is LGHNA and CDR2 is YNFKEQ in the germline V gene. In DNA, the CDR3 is TGTGCCAGCAGCCAATATACGTCCGGGACTAGCGGGGGTCGGAACACCGGGGAGCTGTTTTTT. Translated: CASSQYTSGTSGGRNTGELFF.

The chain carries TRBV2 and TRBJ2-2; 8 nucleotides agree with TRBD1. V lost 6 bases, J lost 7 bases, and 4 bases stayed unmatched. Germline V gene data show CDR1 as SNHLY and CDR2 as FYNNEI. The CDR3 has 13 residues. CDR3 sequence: CASRRTGLGELFF. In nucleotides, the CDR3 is TGTGCCAGCAGGAGGACAGGGCTCGGGGAGCTGTTTTTT.

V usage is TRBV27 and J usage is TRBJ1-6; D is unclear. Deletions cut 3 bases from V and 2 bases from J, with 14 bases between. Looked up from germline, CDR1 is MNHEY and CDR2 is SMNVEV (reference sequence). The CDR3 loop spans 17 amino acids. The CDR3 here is CASSLGGKATYNSPLHF. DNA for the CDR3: TGTGCCAGCAGTTTGGGAGGGAAGGCCACCTATAATTCACCCCTCCACTTT.

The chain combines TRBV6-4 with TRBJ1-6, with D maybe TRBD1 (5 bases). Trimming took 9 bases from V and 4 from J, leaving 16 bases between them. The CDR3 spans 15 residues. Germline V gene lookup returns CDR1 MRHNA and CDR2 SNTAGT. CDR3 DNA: TGTGCCAGTGGGGCCCATGGCCCTTATAATTCACCCCTCCACTTT. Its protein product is CASGAHGPYNSPLHF.

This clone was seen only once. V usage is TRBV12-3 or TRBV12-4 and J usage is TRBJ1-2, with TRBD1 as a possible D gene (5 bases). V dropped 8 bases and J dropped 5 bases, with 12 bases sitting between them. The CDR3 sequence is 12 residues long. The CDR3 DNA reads TGTGCCAGCTCAGACCAGGGTTATGGCTACACCTTC. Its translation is CASSDQGYGYTF.

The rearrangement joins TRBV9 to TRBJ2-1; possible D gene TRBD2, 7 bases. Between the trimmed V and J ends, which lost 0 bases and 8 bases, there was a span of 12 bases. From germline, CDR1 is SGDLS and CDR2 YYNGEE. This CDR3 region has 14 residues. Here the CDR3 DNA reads TGTGCCAGCAGCGTAGGAGGGGGGGAGGATGAGCAGTTCTTC. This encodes CASSVGGGEDEQFF.

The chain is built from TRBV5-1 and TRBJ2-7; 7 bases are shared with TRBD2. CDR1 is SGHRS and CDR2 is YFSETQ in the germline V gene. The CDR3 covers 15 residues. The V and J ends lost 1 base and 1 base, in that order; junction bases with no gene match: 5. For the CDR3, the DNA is TGCGCCAGCAGCTTGACCAGCGGGATATCCTACGAGCAGTACTTC. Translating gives CASSLTSGISYEQYF.